The rows below give T cell receptor beta chains drawn from one sample of a study of blood T cell repertoires in COVID-19. TCRdb keeps only in-frame clones here, not all; method: immunoSEQ multiplex PCR. The sample records approximately 230,000 clones, roughly 89% being singletons. The source material was PBMCs or T cells enriched from blood (not recorded which). All receptors derive from a woman younger than 45 who had recovered from COVID-19. CDR3s include the opening cysteine and the closing phenylalanine or tryptophan. D genes are given only for firm matches. Only some rows state a clone size, as once, few, many or a class for expanded clones.

v_call: TRBV28
d_call: -
j_call: TRBJ1-5
clone_size: -
cdr3_nt: TGTGCCAGCAGTCTACAAACAGGGAATCAGCCCCAGCATTTT
cdr3_aa: CASSLQTGNQPQHF

v_call: TRBV19
d_call: -
j_call: TRBJ1-4
clone_size: -
cdr3_nt: TGTGCCAGTAGTGCTCTGACATCGACTGAAAAACTGTTTTTT
cdr3_aa: CASSALTSTEKLFF

v_call: TRBV7-2
d_call: -
j_call: TRBJ1-5
clone_size: -
cdr3_nt: TGTGCCAGCAGCCCGGGGGTCGGGGTCGGTCAGCCCCAGCATTTT
cdr3_aa: CASSPGVGVGQPQHF

v_call: TRBV6-5
d_call: -
j_call: TRBJ1-3
clone_size: few
cdr3_nt: TGTGCCAGCAGCCCGACCGGGGGGTCTGGAAACACCATATATTTT
cdr3_aa: CASSPTGGSGNTIYF

v_call: TRBV19
d_call: -
j_call: TRBJ2-2
clone_size: -
cdr3_nt: TGTGCCAGTAGTCCCCTGACAGCGAACACCGGGGAGCTGTTTTTT
cdr3_aa: CASSPLTANTGELFF

v_call: TRBV7-9
d_call: -
j_call: TRBJ2-1
clone_size: -
cdr3_nt: TGTGCCAGCACCACACTCCCCGATGAGCAGTTCTTC
cdr3_aa: CASTTLPDEQFF

v_call: TRBV3-1/TRBV3-2
d_call: -
j_call: TRBJ1-1
clone_size: -
cdr3_nt: TGTGCCAGCAGCCAGGGGGGTCCTGAAGCTTTCTTT
cdr3_aa: CASSQGGPEAFF

v_call: TRBV19
d_call: -
j_call: TRBJ2-3
clone_size: once
cdr3_nt: TGTGCCAGTAGTGAGTTCGACACAGATACGCAGTATTTT
cdr3_aa: CASSEFDTDTQYF

v_call: TRBV2
d_call: TRBD1
j_call: TRBJ1-1
clone_size: -
cdr3_nt: TGTGCCAGCAGTGGACAGGGGGCGCGAGCTTTCTTT
cdr3_aa: CASSGQGARAFF

v_call: TRBV7-8
d_call: -
j_call: TRBJ1-3
clone_size: -
cdr3_nt: TGTGCCAGCAGCTCAGGGATCAGCAGAAACACCATATATTTT
cdr3_aa: CASSSGISRNTIYF

v_call: TRBV24-1
d_call: -
j_call: TRBJ2-5
clone_size: -
cdr3_nt: TGTGCCACCAGTACGGACACCGACCAAGAGACCCAGTACTTC
cdr3_aa: CATSTDTDQETQYF

v_call: TRBV18
d_call: TRBD1
j_call: TRBJ1-2
clone_size: -
cdr3_nt: TGTGCCAGCTCACCACGTGGACAGGGAATCTATGGCTACACCTTC
cdr3_aa: CASSPRGQGIYGYTF

v_call: TRBV3-1/TRBV3-2
d_call: -
j_call: TRBJ2-1
clone_size: -
cdr3_nt: TGTGCCAGCAGCCAGCGGGACGCCGCCCAGTTCTTC
cdr3_aa: CASSQRDAAQFF

v_call: TRBV19
d_call: -
j_call: TRBJ1-3
clone_size: -
cdr3_nt: TGTGCCAGCCTTGGAGGTCACACCATATATTTT
cdr3_aa: CASLGGHTIYF

v_call: TRBV28
d_call: -
j_call: TRBJ1-5
clone_size: -
cdr3_nt: TGTGCCAGCAGTTTCAGTAGCAATCAGCCCCAGCATTTT
cdr3_aa: CASSFSSNQPQHF

v_call: TRBV30
d_call: -
j_call: TRBJ2-7
clone_size: -
cdr3_nt: TGTGCCTGGGGCCTCGGGGGAACCGAGCAGTACTTC
cdr3_aa: CAWGLGGTEQYF

v_call: TRBV7-9
d_call: -
j_call: TRBJ1-2
clone_size: -
cdr3_nt: TGTGCCAGCAGCTTATGGGGGCAGTTCACCTTC
cdr3_aa: CASSLWGQFTF

v_call: TRBV9
d_call: -
j_call: TRBJ2-3
clone_size: -
cdr3_nt: TGTGCCAGCAGCGTTAGATATCAGCGGGGAGGGGGTATGGATACGCAGTATTTT
cdr3_aa: CASSVRYQRGGGMDTQYF

v_call: TRBV10-3
d_call: -
j_call: TRBJ2-1
clone_size: -
cdr3_nt: TGTGCCATCAGTGAGTCAGCGTCTATTACGTCCGACAATGAGCAGTTCTTC
cdr3_aa: CAISESASITSDNEQFF

v_call: TRBV7-3
d_call: -
j_call: TRBJ2-5
clone_size: -
cdr3_nt: TGTGCCAGCAGCCCCTCTCCAACGGGAGAGACCCAGTACTTC
cdr3_aa: CASSPSPTGETQYF

v_call: TRBV18
d_call: TRBD2
j_call: TRBJ2-1
clone_size: once
cdr3_nt: TGTGCCAGCTCACCCACGACTAGCGGGAGGGGCGGTGAGCAGTTCTTC
cdr3_aa: CASSPTTSGRGGEQFF

v_call: TRBV11-2
d_call: -
j_call: TRBJ2-3
clone_size: -
cdr3_nt: TGTGCCAGCAGCTTAAACGTAGCGGAAACAGATACGCAGTATTTT
cdr3_aa: CASSLNVAETDTQYF

v_call: TRBV29-1
d_call: -
j_call: TRBJ2-2
clone_size: -
cdr3_nt: TGCAGCGTTGTTCATAGTTGGAACACCGGGGAGCTGTTTTTT
cdr3_aa: CSVVHSWNTGELFF

v_call: TRBV5-1
d_call: -
j_call: TRBJ1-1
clone_size: -
cdr3_nt: TGCGCCAGCAGTACCGGGCCGGGGGGAAAAGCTTTCTTT
cdr3_aa: CASSTGPGGKAFF

v_call: TRBV28
d_call: TRBD1
j_call: TRBJ2-7
clone_size: -
cdr3_nt: TGTGCCAGCAGTTTAGTCGGGACAGGGTATTACGAGCAGTACTTC
cdr3_aa: CASSLVGTGYYEQYF

v_call: TRBV19
d_call: -
j_call: TRBJ1-5
clone_size: -
cdr3_nt: TGTGCCAGTAGTATAGGAGGAGGGTTAGGCAATCAGCCCCAGCATTTT
cdr3_aa: CASSIGGGLGNQPQHF

v_call: TRBV12-3/TRBV12-4
d_call: TRBD1
j_call: TRBJ2-7
clone_size: -
cdr3_nt: TGTGCCAGCACCACGACAGGGTCCGGCGAGCAGTACTTC
cdr3_aa: CASTTTGSGEQYF

v_call: TRBV7-6
d_call: -
j_call: TRBJ1-2
clone_size: -
cdr3_nt: TGTGCCAGCAGCCGTGACAGTTACAGCCATGGCTACACCTTC
cdr3_aa: CASSRDSYSHGYTF

v_call: TRBV27
d_call: -
j_call: TRBJ2-7
clone_size: -
cdr3_nt: TGTGCCAGCAGTTTTAGTGGCGGGCCCTACGAGCAGTACTTC
cdr3_aa: CASSFSGGPYEQYF

v_call: TRBV30
d_call: TRBD2
j_call: TRBJ2-7
clone_size: once
cdr3_nt: TGTGCCTGGAGTCCGGGACATAGGGTTCGACTAGCGGGAGCGTCATACGAGCAGTACTTC
cdr3_aa: CAWSPGHRVRLAGASYEQYF

v_call: TRBV4-3
d_call: -
j_call: TRBJ1-2
clone_size: -
cdr3_nt: TGCGCCAGCAGCCAAGATGAGGTCGGCAGGGCGGGGAGGCACACCTTC
cdr3_aa: CASSQDEVGRAGRHTF

v_call: TRBV7-9
d_call: -
j_call: TRBJ1-2
clone_size: -
cdr3_nt: TGTGCCAGCAGCCCCTCGGGTTTCTATGGCTACACCTTC
cdr3_aa: CASSPSGFYGYTF

v_call: TRBV4-3
d_call: -
j_call: TRBJ1-2
clone_size: -
cdr3_nt: TGCGCCAGCAGCCAAGATGTATCCAGATTGTATGGCTACACCTTC
cdr3_aa: CASSQDVSRLYGYTF

v_call: TRBV4-3
d_call: -
j_call: TRBJ2-7
clone_size: -
cdr3_nt: TGCGCCAGCAGCTCCCACGGGGCTAGCGTCTACGAGCAGTACTTC
cdr3_aa: CASSSHGASVYEQYF

v_call: TRBV11-3
d_call: TRBD2
j_call: TRBJ2-2
clone_size: -
cdr3_nt: TGTGCCAGCAGCTCCATAGCGGGAGGGTCCACCGGGGAGCTGTTTTTT
cdr3_aa: CASSSIAGGSTGELFF

v_call: TRBV10-3
d_call: TRBD1
j_call: TRBJ2-7
clone_size: -
cdr3_nt: TGTGCCATCAGGACAGGGGGGGTCTCCTACGAGCAGTACTTC
cdr3_aa: CAIRTGGVSYEQYF

v_call: TRBV27
d_call: -
j_call: TRBJ1-1
clone_size: -
cdr3_nt: TGTGCCAGCAGTTTTGGAGGGGCGGAGGGAGCTTTCTTT
cdr3_aa: CASSFGGAEGAFF

v_call: TRBV6-2/TRBV6-3
d_call: -
j_call: TRBJ2-7
clone_size: -
cdr3_nt: TGTGCCAGCAGTTACTCTTACAGGTCATTTCACTTC
cdr3_aa: CASSYSYRSFHF

v_call: TRBV7-9
d_call: TRBD1
j_call: TRBJ1-2
clone_size: -
cdr3_nt: TGTGCCAGCAGCTTAGAAGAGGGGGCGAGTGGCTACACCTTC
cdr3_aa: CASSLEEGASGYTF

v_call: TRBV19
d_call: -
j_call: TRBJ1-1
clone_size: once
cdr3_nt: TGTGCCAGTAATTACAGGAATTCGAACACTGAAGCTTTCTTT
cdr3_aa: CASNYRNSNTEAFF

v_call: TRBV7-9
d_call: -
j_call: TRBJ2-1
clone_size: -
cdr3_nt: TGTGCCAGCAGCTTAAGCCATAGCAATGAGCAGTTCTTC
cdr3_aa: CASSLSHSNEQFF

v_call: TRBV27
d_call: TRBD1
j_call: TRBJ2-7
clone_size: -
cdr3_nt: TGTGCCAGCAGTTTGTACGGACAGGGAGCCCTCTACGAGCAGTACTTC
cdr3_aa: CASSLYGQGALYEQYF

v_call: TRBV11-3
d_call: -
j_call: TRBJ2-2
clone_size: once
cdr3_nt: TGTGCCAGCAGCTTAACCTGGGACAGTACTAGCGGAGGAACCGGGGAGCTGTTTTTT
cdr3_aa: CASSLTWDSTSGGTGELFF

v_call: TRBV28
d_call: -
j_call: TRBJ1-1
clone_size: -
cdr3_nt: TGTGCCAGCAGTTTTGGCAGGGTGGGTAAAGCTTTCTTT
cdr3_aa: CASSFGRVGKAFF

v_call: TRBV19
d_call: TRBD1
j_call: TRBJ1-1
clone_size: -
cdr3_nt: TGTGCCAGTACCGCCGGGGACAGGGGGAACACTGAAGCTTTCTTT
cdr3_aa: CASTAGDRGNTEAFF

v_call: TRBV2
d_call: -
j_call: TRBJ2-1
clone_size: -
cdr3_nt: TGTGCCAGCAGTGTGTTTGCCAGTGAGCAGTTCTTC
cdr3_aa: CASSVFASEQFF

v_call: TRBV28
d_call: TRBD2
j_call: TRBJ2-3
clone_size: -
cdr3_nt: TGTGCCAGCAGTTTAATTAGCGGGAGAGATACGCAGTATTTT
cdr3_aa: CASSLISGRDTQYF

v_call: TRBV5-4
d_call: -
j_call: TRBJ2-1
clone_size: -
cdr3_nt: TGTGCCAGCGGGCGGGCAGATAATGAGCAGTTCTTC
cdr3_aa: CASGRADNEQFF

v_call: TRBV5-1
d_call: TRBD2
j_call: TRBJ2-7
clone_size: -
cdr3_nt: TGCGCCAGCAGCTCGAATAGCGGGAGCCCTTCCTACGAGCAGTACTTC
cdr3_aa: CASSSNSGSPSYEQYF

v_call: TRBV7-8
d_call: -
j_call: TRBJ2-1
clone_size: -
cdr3_nt: TGTGCCAGCAGCTGGAGGGCTGGGCGCGGCCCCATCTACAATGAGCAGTTCTTC
cdr3_aa: CASSWRAGRGPIYNEQFF

v_call: TRBV19
d_call: TRBD1
j_call: TRBJ2-5
clone_size: -
cdr3_nt: TGTGCCAGTAGTACGGACAGGAGCCAAGAGACCCAGTACTTC
cdr3_aa: CASSTDRSQETQYF

v_call: TRBV6-5
d_call: -
j_call: TRBJ1-2
clone_size: once
cdr3_nt: TGTGCCAGCAGTAGGACAGCGCGGAACTATGGCTACACCTTC
cdr3_aa: CASSRTARNYGYTF

v_call: TRBV28
d_call: -
j_call: TRBJ2-2
clone_size: -
cdr3_nt: TGTGCCAGCAGGCGGGTCTCTGTGGCCGGGGAGCTGTTTTTT
cdr3_aa: CASRRVSVAGELFF

v_call: TRBV27
d_call: -
j_call: TRBJ2-1
clone_size: once
cdr3_nt: TGTGCCAGCAGTTCAAACTGGAATGAGCAGTTCTTC
cdr3_aa: CASSSNWNEQFF

v_call: TRBV9
d_call: -
j_call: TRBJ2-2
clone_size: -
cdr3_nt: TGTGCCAGCAGCGTACCAGGCACCGGGAAGCTGTTTTTT
cdr3_aa: CASSVPGTGKLFF